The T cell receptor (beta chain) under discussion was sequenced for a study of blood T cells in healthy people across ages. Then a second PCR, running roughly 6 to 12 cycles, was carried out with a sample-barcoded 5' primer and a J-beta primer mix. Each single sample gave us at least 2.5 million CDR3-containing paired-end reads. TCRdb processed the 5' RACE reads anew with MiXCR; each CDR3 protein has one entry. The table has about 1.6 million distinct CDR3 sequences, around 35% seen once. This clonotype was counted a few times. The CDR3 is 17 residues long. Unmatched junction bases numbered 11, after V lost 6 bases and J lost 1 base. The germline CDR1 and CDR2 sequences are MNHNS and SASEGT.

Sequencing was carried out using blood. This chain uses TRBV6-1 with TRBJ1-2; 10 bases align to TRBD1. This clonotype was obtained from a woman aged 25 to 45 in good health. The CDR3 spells CASSLDAGQGNNYGYTF. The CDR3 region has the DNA TGTGCCAGCAGCCTCGACGCGGGACAGGGGAATAACTATGGCTACACCTTC.